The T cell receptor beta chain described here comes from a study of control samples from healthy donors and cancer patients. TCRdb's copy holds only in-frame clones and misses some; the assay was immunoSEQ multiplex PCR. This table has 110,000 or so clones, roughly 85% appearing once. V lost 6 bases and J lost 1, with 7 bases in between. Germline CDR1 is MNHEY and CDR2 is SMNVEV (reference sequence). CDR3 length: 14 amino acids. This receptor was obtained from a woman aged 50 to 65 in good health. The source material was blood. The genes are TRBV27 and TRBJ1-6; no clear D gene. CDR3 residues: CASSMGSYNSPLHF. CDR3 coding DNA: TGTGCCAGCAGCATGGGGTCCTATAATTCACCCCTCCACTTT.